The next 10 T cell receptor beta chains were all read from a single sample in a study of cytomegalovirus exposure and HLA in healthy donors. PCR amplification relied on 60 Vbeta primers (plus 13 Jbeta primers). Clones were read by immunoSEQ multiplex PCR, and TCRdb kept only the in-frame ones, dropping some. The sample yields about 190,000 clones, 84% seen once. Specimen: PBMCs. The receptors were sampled from a boy aged 10-17 years in good health and CMV-seronegative.

The rearrangement links TRBV30 to TRBJ2-5; 12 positions agree with TRBD2. CDR3 size: 16 residues. The junction had 3 bases not matched to a gene; V was cut back by 0 bases and J by 1 base. Germline CDR1 reads GTSNPN; CDR2 reads SVGIG (reference sequence). This CDR3 reads CAWSVGLAGLQETQYF. In DNA form, the CDR3 reads TGTGCCTGGAGTGTGGGACTAGCGGGCCTCCAAGAGACCCAGTACTTC.

The chain recombines TRBV9 with TRBJ1-5, with 8 bases matching TRBD1. Germline CDR1 SGDLS, CDR2 YYNGEE. Germline trimming cut 3 bases from V and 7 bases from J; bases unmatched to any gene: 3. The CDR3 runs 13 residues. CDR3 protein: CASSGRQGQPQHF. In DNA form, the CDR3 reads TGTGCCAGCAGCGGGAGACAGGGGCAGCCCCAGCATTTT. Drawing the rest from reference TRBV9 and TRBJ1-5, the complete variable domain is DSGVTQTPKHLITATGQRVTLRCSPRSGDLSVYWYQQSLDQGLQFLIQYYNGEERAKGNILERFSAQQFPDLHSELNLSSLELGDSALYFCASSGRQGQPQHFGDGTRLSIL.

The chain recombines TRBV19 with TRBJ1-5; D is possibly TRBD1 (6 bases). Trimming left V 3 bases short and J 6 bases short, with 9 bases between. This CDR3 has 13 residues. CDR1 LNHDA and CDR2 SQIVND come from the germline V gene (reference sequence). The CDR3 here is CASSIQGSQPQHF. The CDR3, as DNA: TGTGCCAGTAGTATCCAGGGGAGTCAGCCCCAGCATTTT.

The chain links TRBV28 to TRBJ2-7, with D perhaps TRBD1 (6 bases). The germline V gene encodes CDR1 MDHEN and CDR2 SYDVKM. The CDR3 runs to 19 residues. V gave up 6 bases and J gave up 3 bases, with 30 bases separating them. CDR3 nucleotide sequence: TGTGCCAGCAGAAGAACGGGACACTGGGGGACCCCTGATATCTACGAGCAGTACTTC. It yields the protein CASRRTGHWGTPDIYEQYF.

V gene TRBV29-1 combines with J gene TRBJ1-1; weak D call: TRBD1 (6 bases). Trimming removed 6 bases from V and 1 base from J, with 12 bases in between. Germline assignment: CDR1 SQVTM and CDR2 ANQGSEA. The CDR3 runs to 13 residues. DNA of the CDR3: TGCAGCGTCTACGGGACAAGGAACACTGAAGCTTTCTTT. This translates into CSVYGTRNTEAFF.

The chain has TRBV27 and TRBJ2-5, with TRBD2 matching 9 bases. The CDR3 runs to 15 residues. V was clipped by 4 bases and J by 7 bases; unmatched bases: 10. Germline V gene sequence: CDR1 MNHEY, CDR2 SMNVEV (reference sequence). The CDR3 is CASSSPFSGSLTQYF. The CDR3 DNA reads as TGTGCCAGCAGTTCCCCCTTTAGCGGGAGCTTGACCCAGTACTTC.

This rearrangement joins TRBV11-1 to TRBJ1-1; D not resolved. This CDR3 is built from 14 residues. Deletions cut 4 bases from V and 1 base from J, with 10 bases between. Germline loops: CDR1 SGHAT, CDR2 FQDESV (reference sequence). The CDR3 protein is CASSSGLKNTEAFF. In nucleotides, the CDR3 is TGTGCCAGCAGCTCCGGACTGAAGAACACTGAAGCTTTCTTT.

V usage is TRBV14 and J usage is TRBJ2-7, with 11 bases aligning to TRBD2. This CDR3 has 16 residues. Germline V gene sequence: CDR1 SGHDN, CDR2 FVKESK. The V segment lost 1 base and the J segment 4 bases; nucleotides outside the gene matches: 6. The CDR3 nucleotides read TGTGCCAGCAGCCAAGGACTAGCGGGACTTGCTTACGAGCAGTACTTC. Translation: CASSQGLAGLAYEQYF. Based on the CDR3 plus reference TRBV14 and TRBJ2-7, the full variable domain is EAGVTQFPSHSVIEKGQTVTLRCDPISGHDNLYWYRRVMGKEIKFLLHFVKESKQDESGMPNNRFLAERTGGTYSTLKVQPAELEDSGVYFCASSQGLAGLAYEQYFGPGTRLTVT.

The CDR3 nucleotides read TGTGCCAGCACTAGTTCAAAAGAGACCCAGTACTTC. Translating gives CASTSSKETQYF. The rearrangement links TRBV2 to TRBJ2-5, with D hard to call. The CDR3 runs to 12 residues. CDR1 is SNHLY and CDR2 is FYNNEI in the germline V gene. V dropped 7 bases and J dropped 3 bases, with 9 bases sitting between them. The complete variable domain, with remaining parts taken from reference TRBV2 and TRBJ2-5, reads EPEVTQTPSHQVTQMGQEVILRCVPISNHLYFYWYRQILGQKVEFLVSFYNNEISEKSEIFDDQFSVERPDGSNFTLKIRSTKLEDSAMYFCASTSSKETQYFGPGTRLLVL.

This clone has just a few counts. This rearrangement joins TRBV2 to TRBJ1-1; D remains unclear. Trimming cost V 8 bases and J 7 bases, with 11 bases left between them. The CDR3 has 11 residues. CDR1 is SNHLY and CDR2 is FYNNEI in the germline V gene. The CDR3 protein is CASVRLIEAFF. In nucleotides, the CDR3 is TGTGCCAGCGTGAGGCTTATTGAAGCTTTCTTT.